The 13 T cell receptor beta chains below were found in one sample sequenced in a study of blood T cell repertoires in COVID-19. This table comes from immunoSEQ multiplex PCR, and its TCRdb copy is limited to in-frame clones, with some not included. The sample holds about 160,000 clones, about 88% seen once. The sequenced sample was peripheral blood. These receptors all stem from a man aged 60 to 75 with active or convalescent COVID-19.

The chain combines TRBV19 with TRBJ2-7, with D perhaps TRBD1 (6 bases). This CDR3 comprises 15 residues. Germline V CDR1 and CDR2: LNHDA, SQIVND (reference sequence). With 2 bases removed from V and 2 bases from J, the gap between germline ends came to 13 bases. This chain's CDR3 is CASSIRGTPTYEQYF. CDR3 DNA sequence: TGTGCCAGTAGTATAAGAGGGACACCGACCTACGAGCAGTACTTC.

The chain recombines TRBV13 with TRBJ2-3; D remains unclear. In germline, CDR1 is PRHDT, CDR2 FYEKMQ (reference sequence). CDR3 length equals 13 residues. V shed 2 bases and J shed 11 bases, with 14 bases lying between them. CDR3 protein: CASSLPGPGLQYF. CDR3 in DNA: TGTGCCAGCAGCTTACCTGGGCCAGGCTTGCAGTATTTT. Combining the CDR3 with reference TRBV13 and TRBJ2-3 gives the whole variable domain AAGVIQSPRHLIKEKRETATLKCYPIPRHDTVYWYQQGPGQDPQFLISFYEKMQSDKGSIPDRFSAQQFSDYHSELNMSSLELGDSALYFCASSLPGPGLQYFGPGTRLTVL.

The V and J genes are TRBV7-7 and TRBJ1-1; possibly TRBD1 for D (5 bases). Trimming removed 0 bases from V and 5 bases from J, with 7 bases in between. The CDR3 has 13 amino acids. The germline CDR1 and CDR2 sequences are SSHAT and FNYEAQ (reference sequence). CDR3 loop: CASSLASGTEAFF. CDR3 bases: TGTGCCAGCAGCTTAGCTTCAGGGACTGAAGCTTTCTTT.

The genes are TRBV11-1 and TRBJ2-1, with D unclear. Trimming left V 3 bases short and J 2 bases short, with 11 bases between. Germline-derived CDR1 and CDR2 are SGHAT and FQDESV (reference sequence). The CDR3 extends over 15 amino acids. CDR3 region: CASSLTLSPYNEQFF. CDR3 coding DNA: TGTGCCAGCAGCTTGACCCTTAGCCCCTACAATGAGCAGTTCTTC.

CDR3 residues: CASSPVGVTNEKLFF. CDR3 nucleotides: TGTGCCAGCAGCCCCGTCGGGGTAACTAATGAAAAACTGTTTTTT. This sequence joins TRBV4-2 and TRBJ1-4; D gene uncertain. The length of the CDR3 is 15 residues. Trimming pared 4 bases from V and 1 base from J, leaving 10 bases between. Germline CDR1 reads LGHNA; CDR2 reads YNFKEQ.

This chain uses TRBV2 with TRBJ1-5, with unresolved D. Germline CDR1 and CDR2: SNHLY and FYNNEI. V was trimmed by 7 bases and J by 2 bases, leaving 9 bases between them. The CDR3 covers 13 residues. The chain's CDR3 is CASMWRGNQPQHF. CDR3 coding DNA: TGTGCCAGCATGTGGCGGGGCAATCAGCCCCAGCATTTT.

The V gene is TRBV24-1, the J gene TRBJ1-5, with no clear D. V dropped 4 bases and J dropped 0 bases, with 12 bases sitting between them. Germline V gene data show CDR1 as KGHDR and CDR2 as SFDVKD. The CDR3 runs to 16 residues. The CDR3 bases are TGTGCCACCAGTGAAGCGCCAGATTATAGCAATCAGCCCCAGCATTTT. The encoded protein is CATSEAPDYSNQPQHF.

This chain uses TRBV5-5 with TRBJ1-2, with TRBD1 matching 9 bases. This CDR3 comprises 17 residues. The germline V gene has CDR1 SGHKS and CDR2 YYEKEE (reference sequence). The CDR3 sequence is CATEGQGEGKVNYGYTF. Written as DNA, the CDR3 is TGTGCAACAGAGGGACAGGGAGAGGGGAAAGTAAACTATGGCTACACCTTC.

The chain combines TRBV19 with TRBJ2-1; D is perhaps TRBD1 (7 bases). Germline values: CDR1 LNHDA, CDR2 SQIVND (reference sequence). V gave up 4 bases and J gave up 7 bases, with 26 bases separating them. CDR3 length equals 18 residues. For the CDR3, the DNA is TGTGCCAGTAGTACGCCCTTGAGACAGGGAGGTTTGGGAAATGAGCAGTTCTTC. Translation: CASSTPLRQGGLGNEQFF.

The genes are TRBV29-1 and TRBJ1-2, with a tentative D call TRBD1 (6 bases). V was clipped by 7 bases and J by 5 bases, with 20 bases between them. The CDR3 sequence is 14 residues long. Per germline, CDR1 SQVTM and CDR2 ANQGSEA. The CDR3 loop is CSATPEDRPYGYTF. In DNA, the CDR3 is TGCAGCGCCACGCCAGAGGACAGACCTTATGGCTACACCTTC.

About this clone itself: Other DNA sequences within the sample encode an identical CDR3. CDR3 DNA sequence: TGTGCCAGCTCACCAGGGCAGGGCCCATACGAGCAGTACTTC. Translated: CASSPGQGPYEQYF. This chain links TRBV18 with TRBJ2-7; TRBD1 might be the D (5 bases). The V end lost 2 bases, the J end lost 4 bases, and 12 bases lay between the germline ends. The CDR3 is made up of 14 amino acids. Germline loops: CDR1 KGHSH, CDR2 LQKENI.

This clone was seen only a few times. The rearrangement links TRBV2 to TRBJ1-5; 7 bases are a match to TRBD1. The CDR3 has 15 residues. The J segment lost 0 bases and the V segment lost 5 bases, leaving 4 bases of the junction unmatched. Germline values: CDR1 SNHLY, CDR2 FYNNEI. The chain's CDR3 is CASSITGDSNQPQHF. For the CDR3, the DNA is TGTGCCAGCAGTATTACAGGGGATAGCAATCAGCCCCAGCATTTT.

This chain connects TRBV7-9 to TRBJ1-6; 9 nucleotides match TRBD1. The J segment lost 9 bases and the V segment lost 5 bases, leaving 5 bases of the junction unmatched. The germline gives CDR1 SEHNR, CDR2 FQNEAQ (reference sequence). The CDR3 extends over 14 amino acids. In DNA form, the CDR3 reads TGTGCCAGCAGCCCGACGACAGGGGGTTCACCCCTCCACTTT. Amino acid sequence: CASSPTTGGSPLHF.